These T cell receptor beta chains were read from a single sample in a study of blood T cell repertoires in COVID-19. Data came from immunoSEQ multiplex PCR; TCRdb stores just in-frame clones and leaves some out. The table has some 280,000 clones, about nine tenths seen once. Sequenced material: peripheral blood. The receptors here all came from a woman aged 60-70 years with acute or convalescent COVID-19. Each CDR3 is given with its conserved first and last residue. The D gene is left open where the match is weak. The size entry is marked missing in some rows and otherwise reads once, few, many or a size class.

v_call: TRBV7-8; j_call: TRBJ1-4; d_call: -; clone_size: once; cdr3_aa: CASSPERGKRRGHNEKLFF; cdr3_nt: TGTGCCAGCAGCCCAGAACGGGGGAAGAGGAGGGGCCATAATGAAAAACTGTTTTTT
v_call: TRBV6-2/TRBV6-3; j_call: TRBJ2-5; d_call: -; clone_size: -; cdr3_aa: CASSSVNQETQYF; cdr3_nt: TGTGCCAGCAGTTCGGTAAACCAAGAGACCCAGTACTTC
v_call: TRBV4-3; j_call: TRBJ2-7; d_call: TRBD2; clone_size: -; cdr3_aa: CASSDSSGGYEQYF; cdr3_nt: TGCGCCAGCAGCGATTCTAGCGGGGGTTACGAGCAGTACTTC
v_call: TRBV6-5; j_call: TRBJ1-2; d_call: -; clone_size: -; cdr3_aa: CASSRSYGYTF; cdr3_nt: TGTGCCAGCAGTCGGAGCTATGGCTACACCTTC
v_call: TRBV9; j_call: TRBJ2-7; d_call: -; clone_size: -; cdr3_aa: CASSVEPLSTYEQYF; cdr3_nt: TGTGCCAGCAGCGTAGAACCCCTAAGTACCTACGAGCAGTACTTC
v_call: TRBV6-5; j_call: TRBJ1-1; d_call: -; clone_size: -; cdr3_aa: CASRRGGTEAFF; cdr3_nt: TGTGCCAGCAGAAGAGGGGGCACTGAAGCTTTCTTT
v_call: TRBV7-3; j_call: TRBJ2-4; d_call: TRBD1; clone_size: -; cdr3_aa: CASSPTGVGKDIQYF; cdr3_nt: TGTGCCAGCAGCCCCACAGGGGTGGGCAAAGACATTCAGTACTTC
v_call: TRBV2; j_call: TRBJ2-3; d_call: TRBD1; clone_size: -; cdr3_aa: CASSKQGTLTNTQYF; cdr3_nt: TGTGCCAGCAGTAAACAGGGGACCCTCACGAATACGCAGTATTTT
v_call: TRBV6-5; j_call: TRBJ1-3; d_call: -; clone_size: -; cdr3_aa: CASRLGGSSGNTIYF; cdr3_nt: TGTGCCAGCCGCCTAGGGGGATCATCTGGAAACACCATATATTTT
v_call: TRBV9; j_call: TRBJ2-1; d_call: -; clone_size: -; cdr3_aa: CASSGPTGTNEQFF; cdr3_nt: TGTGCCAGCAGCGGACCGACAGGGACTAATGAGCAGTTCTTC
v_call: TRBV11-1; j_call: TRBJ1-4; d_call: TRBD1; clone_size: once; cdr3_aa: CASSGGQGDEKLFF; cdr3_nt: TGTGCCAGCAGCGGAGGACAGGGTGATGAAAAACTGTTTTTT
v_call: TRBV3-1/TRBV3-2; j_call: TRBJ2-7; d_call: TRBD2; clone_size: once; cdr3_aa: CASSQGGTSRSYEQYF; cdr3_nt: TGTGCCAGCAGCCAAGGTGGGACTAGCAGATCTTACGAGCAGTACTTC
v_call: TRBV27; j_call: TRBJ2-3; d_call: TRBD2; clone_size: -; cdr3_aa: CASSSLTSGRAGWQYF; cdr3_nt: TGTGCCAGCAGTTCCCTAACTAGCGGGAGAGCCGGTTGGCAGTATTTT
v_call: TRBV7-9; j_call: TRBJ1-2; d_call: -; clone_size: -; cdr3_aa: CASSRDRKYGYTF; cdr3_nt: TGTGCCAGCAGCCGTGACAGAAAATATGGCTACACCTTC
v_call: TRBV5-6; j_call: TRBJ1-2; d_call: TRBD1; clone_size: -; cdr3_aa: CASSYYKTGGDSGYTF; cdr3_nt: TGTGCCAGCAGCTATTATAAGACAGGGGGCGATAGTGGCTACACCTTC
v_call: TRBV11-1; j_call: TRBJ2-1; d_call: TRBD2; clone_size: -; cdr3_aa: CASSWGLDNEQFF; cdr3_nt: TGTGCCAGCAGCTGGGGACTAGACAATGAGCAGTTCTTC
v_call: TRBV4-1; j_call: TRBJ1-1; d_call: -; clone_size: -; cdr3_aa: CASSSREVATEAFF; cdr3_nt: TGCGCCAGCAGCTCCAGGGAGGTCGCCACTGAAGCTTTCTTT
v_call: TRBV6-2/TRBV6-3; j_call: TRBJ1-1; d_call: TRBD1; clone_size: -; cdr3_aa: CASSNHLARQGMDTEAFF; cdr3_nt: TGTGCCAGCAGTAACCATCTTGCCCGACAGGGTATGGACACTGAAGCTTTCTTT
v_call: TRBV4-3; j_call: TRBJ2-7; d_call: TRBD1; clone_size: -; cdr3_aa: CASSPGTGGDEQYF; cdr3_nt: TGCGCCAGCAGCCCCGGGACAGGGGGGGACGAGCAGTACTTC
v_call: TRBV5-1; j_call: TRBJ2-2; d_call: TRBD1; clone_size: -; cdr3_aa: CASSLRTGSNTGELFF; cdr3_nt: TGCGCCAGCAGCTTACGGACAGGCTCAAACACCGGGGAGCTGTTTTTT
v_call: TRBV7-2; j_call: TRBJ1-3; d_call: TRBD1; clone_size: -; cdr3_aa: CASSLGGGAVGNTIYF; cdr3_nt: TGTGCCAGCAGCTTAGGAGGGGGCGCGGTAGGAAACACCATATATTTT
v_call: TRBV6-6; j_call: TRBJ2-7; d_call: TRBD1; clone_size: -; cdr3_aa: CASSRTGGSYEQYF; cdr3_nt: TGTGCCAGCAGTCGGACAGGGGGAAGCTACGAGCAGTACTTC
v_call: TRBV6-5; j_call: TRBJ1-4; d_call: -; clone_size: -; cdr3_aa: CASKTSARGEKLFF; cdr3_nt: TGTGCCAGCAAAACCTCGGCAAGAGGGGAAAAACTGTTTTTT
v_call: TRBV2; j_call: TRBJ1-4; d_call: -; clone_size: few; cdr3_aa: CASSDVGRGTNEKLFF; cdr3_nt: TGTGCCAGCAGTGACGTTGGTAGGGGCACTAATGAAAAACTGTTTTTT
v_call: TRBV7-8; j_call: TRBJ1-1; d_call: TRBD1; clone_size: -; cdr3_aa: CASSLPGQGVNTEAFF; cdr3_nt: TGTGCCAGCAGCTTGCCGGGACAGGGGGTGAACACTGAAGCTTTCTTT
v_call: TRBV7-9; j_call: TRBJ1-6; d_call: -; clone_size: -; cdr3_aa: CASSSVAASSYNSPLHF; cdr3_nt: TGTGCCAGCAGCTCCGTCGCGGCGAGCTCCTATAATTCACCCCTCCACTTT
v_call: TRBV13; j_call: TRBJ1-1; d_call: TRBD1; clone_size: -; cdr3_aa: CASRRRDRGSTEAFF; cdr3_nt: TGTGCCAGCAGACGCCGGGACAGGGGATCCACTGAAGCTTTCTTT
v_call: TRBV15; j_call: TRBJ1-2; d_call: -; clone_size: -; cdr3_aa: CATSRRGEYYGYTF; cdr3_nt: TGTGCCACCAGCAGAAGAGGAGAGTACTATGGCTACACCTTC
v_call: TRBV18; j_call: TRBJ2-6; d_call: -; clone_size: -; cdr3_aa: CASSQQSSGANVLTF; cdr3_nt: TGTGCCAGCTCACAACAGAGCTCTGGGGCCAACGTCCTGACTTTC
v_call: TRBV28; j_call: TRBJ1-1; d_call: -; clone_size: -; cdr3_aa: CASSLAHGGMGAEAFF; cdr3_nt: TGTGCCAGCAGTTTAGCGCATGGGGGGATGGGCGCTGAAGCTTTCTTT
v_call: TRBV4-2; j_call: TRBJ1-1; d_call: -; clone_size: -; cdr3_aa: CASSPSGGGDTEAFF; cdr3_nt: TGTGCCAGCAGCCCCTCGGGGGGCGGGGACACTGAAGCTTTCTTT
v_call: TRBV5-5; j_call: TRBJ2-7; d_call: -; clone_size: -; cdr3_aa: CASSLTAGATYEQYF; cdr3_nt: TGTGCCAGCAGCTTAACCGCAGGTGCCACCTACGAGCAGTACTTC
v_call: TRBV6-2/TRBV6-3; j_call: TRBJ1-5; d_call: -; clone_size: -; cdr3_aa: CASSLIPGGQPQHF; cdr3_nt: TGTGCCAGCAGCCTTATACCCGGAGGGCAGCCCCAGCATTTT
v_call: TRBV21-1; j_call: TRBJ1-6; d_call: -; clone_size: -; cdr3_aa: CASSNHRDRGDSPLHF; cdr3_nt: TGTGCCAGCAGCAACCACCGGGACAGGGGTGATTCACCCCTCCACTTT
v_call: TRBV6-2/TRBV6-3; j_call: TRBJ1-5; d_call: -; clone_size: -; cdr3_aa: CASSPGHNNQPQHF; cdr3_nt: TGTGCCAGCAGTCCGGGACACAACAATCAGCCCCAGCATTTT
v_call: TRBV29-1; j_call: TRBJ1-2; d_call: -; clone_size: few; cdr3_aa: CSVEEGGATGYTF; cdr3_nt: TGCAGCGTTGAAGAGGGGGGGGCAACTGGCTACACCTTC
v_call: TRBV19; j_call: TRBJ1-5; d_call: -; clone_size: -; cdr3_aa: CASSIRENQPQHF; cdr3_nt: TGTGCCAGTAGTATCCGGGAAAATCAGCCCCAGCATTTT
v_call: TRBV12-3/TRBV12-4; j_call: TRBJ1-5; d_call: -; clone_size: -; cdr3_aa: CASSMTRQPQHF; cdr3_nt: TGTGCCAGCAGTATGACGCGGCAGCCCCAGCATTTT
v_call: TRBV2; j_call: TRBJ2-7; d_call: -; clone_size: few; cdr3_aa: CASGAGTREQYF; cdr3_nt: TGTGCCAGCGGCGCTGGGACTCGCGAGCAGTACTTC
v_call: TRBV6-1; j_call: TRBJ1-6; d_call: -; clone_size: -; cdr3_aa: CASSDYEGQNNSPLHF; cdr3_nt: TGTGCCAGCAGTGACTATGAGGGCCAGAATAATTCACCCCTCCACTTT
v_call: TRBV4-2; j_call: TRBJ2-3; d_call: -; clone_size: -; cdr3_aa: CASSQDRTDTQYF; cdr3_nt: TGTGCCAGCAGCCAAGATCGGACAGATACGCAGTATTTT
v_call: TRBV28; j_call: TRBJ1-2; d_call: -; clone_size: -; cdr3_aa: CASSNRDEGYTF; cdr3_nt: TGTGCCAGCAGCAACAGGGATGAGGGCTACACCTTC
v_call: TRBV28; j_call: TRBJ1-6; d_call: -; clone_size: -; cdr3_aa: CASSLLGASYNSPLHF; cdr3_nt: TGTGCCAGCAGTTTATTAGGGGCCTCCTATAATTCACCCCTCCACTTT
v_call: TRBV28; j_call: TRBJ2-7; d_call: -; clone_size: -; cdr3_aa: CASSRVYEQYF; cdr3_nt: TGTGCCAGCTCCAGGGTTTACGAGCAGTACTTC
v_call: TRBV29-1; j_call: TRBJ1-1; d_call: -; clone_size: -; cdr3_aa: CSVVRGGAFF; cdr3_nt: TGCAGCGTTGTGAGAGGCGGCGCTTTCTTT
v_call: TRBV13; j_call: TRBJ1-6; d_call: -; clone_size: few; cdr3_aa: CASSFRQDSPLHF; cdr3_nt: TGTGCCAGCAGCTTCCGGCAGGATTCACCCCTCCACTTT
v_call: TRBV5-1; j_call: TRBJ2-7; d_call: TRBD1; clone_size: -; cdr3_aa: CASSTGQGLGNEQYF; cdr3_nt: TGCGCCAGCAGCACCGGACAGGGTTTGGGAAACGAGCAGTACTTC
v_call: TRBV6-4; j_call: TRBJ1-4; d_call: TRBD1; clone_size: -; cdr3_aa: CASRKQGAPNEKLFF; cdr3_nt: TGTGCCAGCAGGAAGCAGGGGGCGCCTAATGAAAAACTGTTTTTT
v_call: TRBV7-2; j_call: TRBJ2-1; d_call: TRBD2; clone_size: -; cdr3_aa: CASSLAGASGGYNEQFF; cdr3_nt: TGTGCCAGCAGCTTAGCGGGGGCTAGCGGGGGTTACAATGAGCAGTTCTTC
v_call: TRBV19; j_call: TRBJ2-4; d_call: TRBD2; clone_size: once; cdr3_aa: CASSISTPGLDGRLAKNIQYF; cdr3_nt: TGTGCCAGTAGTATATCTACGCCGGGACTAGATGGGAGATTAGCCAAAAACATTCAGTACTTC
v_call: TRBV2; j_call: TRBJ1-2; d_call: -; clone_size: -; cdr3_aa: CASSALRDMPIHGYTF; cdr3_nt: TGTGCCAGCAGCGCTCTCCGGGACATGCCTATTCATGGCTACACCTTC
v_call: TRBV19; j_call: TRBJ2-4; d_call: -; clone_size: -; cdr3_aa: CASSEGGGMHIQYF; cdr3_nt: TGTGCCAGTAGTGAGGGCGGCGGTATGCACATTCAGTACTTC
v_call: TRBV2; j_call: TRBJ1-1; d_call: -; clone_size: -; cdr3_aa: CASSESLGEAFF; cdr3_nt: TGTGCCAGCAGTGAAAGTCTCGGTGAAGCTTTCTTT
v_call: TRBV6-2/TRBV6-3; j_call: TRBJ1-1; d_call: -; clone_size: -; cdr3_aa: CASSPTKTAPYTEAFF; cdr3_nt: TGTGCCAGCAGTCCCACTAAGACGGCGCCCTACACTGAAGCTTTCTTT
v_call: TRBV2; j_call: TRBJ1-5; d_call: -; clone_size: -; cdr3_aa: CASTWQDSNQPQHF; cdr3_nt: TGTGCCAGCACATGGCAAGATAGCAATCAGCCCCAGCATTTT
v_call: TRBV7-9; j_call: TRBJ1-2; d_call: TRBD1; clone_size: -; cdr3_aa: CASSRDPGQGAGGYTF; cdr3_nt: TGTGCCAGCAGTCGCGACCCCGGACAGGGGGCGGGTGGCTACACCTTC
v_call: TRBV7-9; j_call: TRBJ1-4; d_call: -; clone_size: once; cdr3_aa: CASSLVDSSLFF; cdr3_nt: TGTGCCAGCAGCTTAGTGGACAGTTCACTGTTTTTT